This TCR beta chain was profiled in a study of shared clonotypes between healthy human individuals. Generated by immunoSEQ multiplex PCR, the TCRdb table keeps only in-frame clones and is missing some. The table has roughly 2 million clones, 95% seen once. Points from the study as a whole: For sorted subsets, rarefaction showed incomplete sequencing despite large depth.

A word on this clone: The target antigen is unknown.

The clonotype was recovered from a young man in good health. Sequenced input: naive CD4+ T cells sorted from blood. This sample's subset: CD45RA+ positively selected.

CDR3 bases: TGTGCCAGCAGCTTGGCAGGGGGCAAGTACGAGCAGTACTTC. Its translation: CASSLAGGKYEQYF. The chain employs TRBV7-2 and TRBJ2-7, with 8 bases identical to TRBD1. The CDR3 sequence is 14 residues long. V shed 3 bases, J shed 4 bases, and the junction held 5 bases outside the gene matches. Germline CDR1 reads SGHTA; CDR2 reads FQGNSA.